This T cell receptor (beta chain) was sequenced in a study of blood T cell repertoires in COVID-19. As for the study in general: Nucleic acid was either cDNA or gDNA, and it came from T cells, B-cell-depleted T cells, or PBMCs.

Generated by immunoSEQ multiplex PCR, the TCRdb table keeps only in-frame clones and is missing some. The sample lists 130,000 to 150,000 clones; roughly 80% were seen once. The study drew participants aged 18 to 89 years from 20 to 30 US areas. In assigning cohorts, the study relied on participant-reported clinical history. The CDR3 spans 15 residues. V gave up 2 bases and J gave up 0 bases, with 9 bases separating them. Germline loops: CDR1 SGHTA, CDR2 FQGNSA. The chain combines TRBV7-2 with TRBJ2-3, with D perhaps TRBD2 (5 bases). Sequencing was done on a sample of PBMCs or T cells enriched from blood (not recorded which). The receptor's source is a man aged 50-60 years who had recovered from COVID-19. The CDR3 bases are TGTGCCAGCAGCTTACGGGGTTCTAGCACAGATACGCAGTATTTT. Its translation is CASSLRGSSTDTQYF.